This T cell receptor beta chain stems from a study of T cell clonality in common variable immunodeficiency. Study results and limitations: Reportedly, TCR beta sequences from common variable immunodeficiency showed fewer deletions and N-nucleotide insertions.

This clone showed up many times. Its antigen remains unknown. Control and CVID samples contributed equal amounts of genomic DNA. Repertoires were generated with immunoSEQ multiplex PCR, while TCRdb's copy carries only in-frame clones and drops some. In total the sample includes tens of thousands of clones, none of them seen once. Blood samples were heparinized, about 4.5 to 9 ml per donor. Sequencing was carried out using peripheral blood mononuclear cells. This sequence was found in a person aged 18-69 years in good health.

CDR3: CASSQGRTSITDTQYF. CDR3 bases read: TGTGCCAGCAGCCAGGGGAGGACAAGCATCACAGATACG. V gene TRBV7-3 combines with J gene TRBJ2-3; D might be TRBD1 or TRBD2, each matching 6 bases. From the germline J gene comes the end of the CDR3, since the read stops 3 residues before it. Germline V lookup: CDR1 SGHTA, CDR2 FQGTGA. The V and J ends lost 5 bases and 2 bases respectively, with 17 bases between them. This CDR3 is 16 amino acids long.